A single sample is the source of the 10 T cell receptor beta chains below, sequenced in a study of regulatory T cells in long-lasting Graves disease. Specified time point: newly diagnosed GD, antithyroid drugs for less than 3 months. With RNA extracted from PBMCs as input, the TCR library was made. Construction of TCR beta libraries relied on iRepertoire HTBI primers and on Arm-PCR targeting CDR3 regions. TCRdb re-called the multiplex PCR reads with MiXCR, one entry per CDR3 protein. The table has around 480,000 distinct CDR3 sequences, about 15% seen once. The same data also went into a second study, on T cells in Graves' hyperthyroidism and ophthalmopathy.

The source material was peripheral blood mononuclear cells (PBMCs), sampled at new diagnosis, from a patient treated with antithyroid drugs. These receptors came from a woman aged 40 to 65 with Graves disease.

This clonotype came up many times. The chain joins TRBV2 to TRBJ2-7, with 8 bases lining up with TRBD1. In germline, CDR1 is SNHLY, CDR2 FYNNEI. Unmatched junction bases numbered 9, after V lost 7 bases and J lost 4 bases. The CDR3 contains 14 residues. CDR3 amino acids: CASNLPDRDYEQYF. As DNA, the CDR3 is TGTGCCAGCAATTTACCGGACAGGGATTACGAGCAGTACTTC.

This clonotype was observed a few times. The rearrangement links TRBV19 to TRBJ1-5; D remains ambiguous. CDR3 length: 13 amino acids. Trimming left V 3 bases short and J 7 bases short, with 10 bases between. CDR1 and CDR2 from the germline V gene are LNHDA and SQIVND (reference sequence). This chain's CDR3 is CASSIGGRQPQHF. As DNA, the CDR3 is TGTGCCAGTAGTATTGGAGGGCGGCAGCCCCAGCATTTT.

This rearrangement joins TRBV6-2 or TRBV6-3 to TRBJ1-4; maybe TRBD1 (6 bases). Trimming removed 6 bases from V and 0 bases from J, with 11 bases in between. CDR1 and CDR2 (germline): MNHEY, SVGEGT. The CDR3 spans 15 residues. This CDR3 reads CASRRRTATNEKLFF. CDR3 DNA: TGTGCCAGCAGGCGTCGGACAGCAACTAATGAAAAACTGTTTTTT.

Comments on this clonotype: A far larger clone is a single base away, which makes a read error likely. This chain connects TRBV28 to TRBJ2-1; 9 bases line up with TRBD1. Germline CDR1 reads MDHEN; CDR2 reads SYDVKM. The J segment lost 10 bases and the V segment lost 6 bases, leaving 10 bases of the junction unmatched. The CDR3 sequence is 14 residues long. CDR3 DNA: TGTGCCAGCAGGATCCGGGACAGGGTGGGAGAGCAGTTCTTC. This codes for CASRIRDRVGEQFF.

This clonotype has a count of ten or more. This sequence joins TRBV3-1 and TRBJ1-5, with D uncertain. The V gene lost 1 base and the J gene lost 4 bases, with 14 bases spanning the gap. This CDR3 is 16 amino acids long. Germline CDR1 is LGHDT and CDR2 is YNNKEL (reference sequence). CDR3 DNA: TGTGCCAGCAGCCAAGGCTCTGGCAGTACAAATCAGCCCCAGCATTTT. It yields the protein CASSQGSGSTNQPQHF. The entire variable domain, with the rest obtained from reference TRBV3-1 and TRBJ1-5, is as follows: DTAVSQTPKYLVTQMGNDKSIKCEQNLGHDTMYWYKQDSKKFLKIMFSYNNKELIINETVPNRFSPKSPDKAHLNLHINSLELGDSAVYFCASSQGSGSTNQPQHFGDGTRLSIL.

The chain couples TRBV19 to TRBJ1-1, with TRBD1 as a possible D gene (5 bases). The V end was cut by 3 bases, the J end by 1 base, with 12 bases between. The germline V gene encodes CDR1 LNHDA and CDR2 SQIVND (reference sequence). The CDR3 is 15 residues long. This CDR3 is CASSIPGTGNTEAFF. CDR3 nucleotide sequence: TGTGCCAGTAGTATTCCCGGGACGGGGAACACTGAAGCTTTCTTT.

There are a few counts of this clonotype. The chain recombines TRBV19 with TRBJ2-1; D is undetermined. Looked up from germline, CDR1 is LNHDA and CDR2 is SQIVND (reference sequence). Trimming pared 2 bases from V and 4 bases from J, leaving 9 bases between. The CDR3 is 14 amino acids. The CDR3 DNA reads TGTGCCAGTAGTATAATAGCAGGTTACAATGAGCAGTTCTTC. This gives the protein CASSIIAGYNEQFF. Combining the CDR3 with reference TRBV19 and TRBJ2-1 gives the whole variable domain DGGITQSPKYLFRKEGQNVTLSCEQNLNHDAMYWYRQDPGQGLRLIYYSQIVNDFQKGDIAEGYSVSREKKESFPLTVTSAQKNPTAFYLCASSIIAGYNEQFFGPGTRLTVL.

This clonotype was counted ten times or more. The rearrangement uses TRBV20-1 and TRBJ2-1; perhaps TRBD1 as D (5 bases). The CDR3 runs to 18 residues. Germline V gene lookup returns CDR1 DFQATT and CDR2 SNEGSKA (reference sequence). Trimming shortened V by 0 bases and J by 0 bases, and 18 bases separated the two germline ends. CDR3 DNA sequence: TGCAGTGCTAGAGAAACGATCCACAGGTCCAGCTCCTACAATGAGCAGTTCTTC. Its translation: CSARETIHRSSSYNEQFF.

The table lists this clonotype with many counts. V is TRBV12-3 or TRBV12-4 and J is TRBJ1-2; no reliable D call. Deletions cut 2 bases from V and 8 bases from J, with 9 bases between. The CDR3 runs 12 residues. The CDR3 is CASSLPDMGYTF. CDR3 nucleotide sequence: TGTGCCAGCAGTTTACCGGATATGGGCTACACCTTC.

This clonotype was recorded many times. The rearrangement joins TRBV11-2 to TRBJ1-2; D unclear. CDR1 and CDR2 (germline): SGHAT, FQNNGV. CDR3 length: 14 amino acids. The germline V and J ends were trimmed by 3 bases and 6 bases, with 14 bases remaining between them. CDR3 in amino acids: CASSLEGIGDGYTF. In DNA, the CDR3 is TGTGCCAGCAGCTTGGAAGGGATCGGTGATGGCTACACCTTC.